Listed below are T cell receptor beta chains from one sample, sequenced in a study of spatial heterogeneity in lung cancer. Each CDR3 protein is one row after TCRdb ran MiXCR on the 5' RACE reads. The table shows 9,500 to 15,000 distinct CDR3 sequences, with approximately 15% occurring only once. The sample in question was PBMCs, obtained at surgery. These receptors were obtained from a female donor with early-stage non-small cell lung cancer. CDR3s include the opening cysteine and the closing phenylalanine or tryptophan. The D gene is left open where the match is weak. Only part of the rows carry a size: once, few, many, or a class if the clone is expanded.

TRBV29-1	13	medium-sized	TRBJ2-1	.	TGCAGCGTGGCCCCGGCGGCCTACAATGAGCAGTTCTTC	CSVAPAAYNEQFF
TRBV29-1	12	many	TRBJ2-7	TRBD2	TGCAGCGTTCGGGGGGGCTCCTACGAGCAGTACTTC	CSVRGGSYEQYF
TRBV7-6	15	medium-sized	TRBJ1-1	.	TGTGCCAGCAGCCCGTACGGACGCGGGAGCACTGAAGCTTTCTTT	CASSPYGRGSTEAFF
TRBV6-5	12	.	TRBJ2-1	.	TGTGCCAGCAGTTACAACGGCAATGAGCAGTTCTTC	CASSYNGNEQFF
TRBV6-1	14	many	TRBJ2-5	.	TGTGCCAGCAGGTTTGGGGGGACGGGCGAGACCCAGTACTTC	CASRFGGTGETQYF
TRBV7-2	16	.	TRBJ1-5	TRBD1	TGTGCCAGCAGCTTAGCGCTCCAGGGGGCGGGTCAGCCCCAGCATTTT	CASSLALQGAGQPQHF
TRBV29-1	13	medium-sized	TRBJ2-2	.	TGCAGCGTTGACCGGCAGGGAGGCGGGGAGCTGTTTTTT	CSVDRQGGGELFF
TRBV7-6	15	many	TRBJ2-7	TRBD1	TGTGCCAGCAGCTTAGCGGGACAGGGAGAATACGAGCAGTACTTC	CASSLAGQGEYEQYF
TRBV7-9	16	many	TRBJ2-5	TRBD2	TGTGCCAGCAGCTGGGCGTTGCGGGAGTACCAAGAGACCCAGTACTTC	CASSWALREYQETQYF
TRBV6-5	15	many	TRBJ1-3	TRBD1	TGTGCCAGCAGAAAGGGACAGCTCTCTGGAAACACCATATATTTT	CASRKGQLSGNTIYF
TRBV3-1	15	medium-sized	TRBJ2-1	TRBD2	TGTGCCAGCAGCTCCGGGACTAGCGAGGGCAATGAGCAGTTCTTC	CASSSGTSEGNEQFF
TRBV4-3	17	medium-sized	TRBJ2-3	.	TGCGCCAGCAGCCAAGATCTGGCGGGAAGGGGTACAGATACGCAGTATTTT	CASSQDLAGRGTDTQYF
TRBV3-1	16	.	TRBJ2-2	TRBD2	TGTGCCAGCAGCCAAGATCGCGGGAGTTGGACCGGGGAGCTGTTTTTT	CASSQDRGSWTGELFF
TRBV6-2/TRBV6-3	16	many	TRBJ1-5	.	TGTGCCAGCAGTTGCGGTGGCGGGGTTCTGAATCAGCCCCAGCATTTT	CASSCGGGVLNQPQHF
TRBV28	13	medium-sized	TRBJ2-3	TRBD1	TGTGCCAGCGACAGGGGGGGCACAGATACGCAGTATTTT	CASDRGGTDTQYF
TRBV28	14	many	TRBJ2-5	.	TGTGCCAGCAGTGACGGTCAGCGGCAAGAGACCCAGTACTTC	CASSDGQRQETQYF
TRBV6-6	15	medium-sized	TRBJ2-7	TRBD2	TGTGCCAGCAGCAGAGCGGGGGTTACTTCCTACGAGCAGTACTTC	CASSRAGVTSYEQYF
TRBV5-3	16	many	TRBJ2-1	.	TGTGCCAGAAGCCTTTTAAGCAACTTCTCCTACAATGAGCAGTTCTTC	CARSLLSNFSYNEQFF
TRBV5-1	17	medium-sized	TRBJ2-5	.	TGCGCCAGCAGCCCCCTTCCGACAGGCGAAGGAGGAGAGACCCAGTACTTC	CASSPLPTGEGGETQYF
TRBV27	14	.	TRBJ1-5	.	TGTGCCAGCAGTTTATTAGCCACAAATCAGCCCCAGCATTTT	CASSLLATNQPQHF
TRBV19	12	medium-sized	TRBJ2-7	.	TGTGCCAGTAGCACAGTACCCTACGAGCAGTACTTC	CASSTVPYEQYF
TRBV7-2	18	many	TRBJ2-1	TRBD2	TGTGCCAGCAGCCCCAGCCTACTAGCGGGGGGCTACTACAATGAGCAGTTCTTC	CASSPSLLAGGYYNEQFF
TRBV12-3/TRBV12-4	13	medium-sized	TRBJ2-7	.	TGTGCCAGCACGCAACAGGGAGCCTACGAGCAGTACTTC	CASTQQGAYEQYF
TRBV7-9	13	many	TRBJ2-5	.	TGTGCCAGCAGCTTTGAACGAGGGGAGACCCAGTACTTC	CASSFERGETQYF
TRBV5-1	14	.	TRBJ2-7	.	TGCGCCAGCACCGAGCAGGCGAGCTCCTACGAGCAGTACTTC	CASTEQASSYEQYF
TRBV20-1	15	medium-sized	TRBJ2-2	.	TGCAGTGCTTCTACTCGTAATCAGAACACCGGGGAGCTGTTTTTT	CSASTRNQNTGELFF
TRBV28	15	medium-sized	TRBJ1-1	TRBD1	TGTGCCAGCAGTACTACGGGACAGGGGAGGACTGAAGCTTTCTTT	CASSTTGQGRTEAFF
TRBV20-1	15	few	TRBJ2-3	.	TGCAGTGCTTCATCAATCGAGTCGGAGAGTGATACGCAGTATTTT	CSASSIESESDTQYF
TRBV21-1	16	many	TRBJ2-7	.	TGTGCCAGCAGCAAAGCGAATGGACAGGACCCCTACGAGCAGTACTTC	CASSKANGQDPYEQYF
TRBV19	12	many	TRBJ1-2	.	TGTGCCAGTAGCGACAGACTCTATGGCTACACCTTC	CASSDRLYGYTF
TRBV28	14	many	TRBJ1-1	.	TGTGCCAGCAGTTTTGGGGTTTTTGGTACTGAAGCTTTCTTT	CASSFGVFGTEAFF
TRBV18	16	few	TRBJ2-1	TRBD2	TGTGCCAGCTCACCTGCCGGGACTAGCGGCTACAATGAGCAGTTCTTC	CASSPAGTSGYNEQFF
TRBV11-2	15	many	TRBJ2-5	.	TGTGCCAGCAGCTTAGGGACACTCAAAAAAGAGACCCAGTACTTC	CASSLGTLKKETQYF
TRBV12-3/TRBV12-4	14	medium-sized	TRBJ2-7	TRBD2	TGTGCCAGCAGTCTCGGGAGGGCTTCCTACGAGCAGTACTTC	CASSLGRASYEQYF
TRBV29-1	14	many	TRBJ2-1	TRBD2	TGCAGTGCCCATTTAGCGGGGGGGCGGGATGAGCAGTTCTTC	CSAHLAGGRDEQFF
TRBV6-5	14	many	TRBJ1-1	TRBD1	TGTGCCAGCAGTTACTTGGGACAGGACACTGAAGCTTTCTTT	CASSYLGQDTEAFF
TRBV10-1	16	.	TRBJ2-7	.	TGCGCCAGCAGTGGGAAGATGAGGACACCGTCCTACGAGCAGTACTTC	CASSGKMRTPSYEQYF
TRBV7-2	16	medium-sized	TRBJ1-3	.	TGTGCCAGCAGCTTACAAGCAATCAACTCTGGAAACACCATATATTTT	CASSLQAINSGNTIYF
TRBV2	13	many	TRBJ2-3	TRBD2	TGTGCCAGCAGTGAGGTAGCGGGATATACGCAGTATTTT	CASSEVAGYTQYF
TRBV18	16	.	TRBJ2-3	TRBD2	TGTGCCAGCTCACCACCGTCGGTCGGGAGGACAGATACGCAGTATTTT	CASSPPSVGRTDTQYF
TRBV6-5	14	medium-sized	TRBJ1-2	TRBD1	TGTGCCAGCAGCCTTTCCGGGACAGGGAATGGCTACACCTTC	CASSLSGTGNGYTF
TRBV4-1	18	many	TRBJ2-5	TRBD2	TGCGCCAGCAGCCAAATTAATCTAGGACTAGCGGGAGGAGAGACCCAGTACTTC	CASSQINLGLAGGETQYF
TRBV12-3/TRBV12-4	14	many	TRBJ1-2	TRBD1	TGTGCCAGCAGACTAACAGGGGCGAGGTATGGCTACACCTTC	CASRLTGARYGYTF
TRBV7-9	16	medium-sized	TRBJ2-1	TRBD2	TGTGCCAGCCACTCTAGCGGGAGGGCCCCATCCAATGAGCAGTTCTTC	CASHSSGRAPSNEQFF
TRBV7-2	13	few	TRBJ2-7	TRBD2	TGTGCCAGCAGCTTAGAGCTAGCGGGGTTGCAATACTTC	CASSLELAGLQYF
TRBV11-2	15	many	TRBJ1-3	.	TGTGCCAGCAGCTGGTCCCAGGTAGCAGGAAACACCATATATTTT	CASSWSQVAGNTIYF